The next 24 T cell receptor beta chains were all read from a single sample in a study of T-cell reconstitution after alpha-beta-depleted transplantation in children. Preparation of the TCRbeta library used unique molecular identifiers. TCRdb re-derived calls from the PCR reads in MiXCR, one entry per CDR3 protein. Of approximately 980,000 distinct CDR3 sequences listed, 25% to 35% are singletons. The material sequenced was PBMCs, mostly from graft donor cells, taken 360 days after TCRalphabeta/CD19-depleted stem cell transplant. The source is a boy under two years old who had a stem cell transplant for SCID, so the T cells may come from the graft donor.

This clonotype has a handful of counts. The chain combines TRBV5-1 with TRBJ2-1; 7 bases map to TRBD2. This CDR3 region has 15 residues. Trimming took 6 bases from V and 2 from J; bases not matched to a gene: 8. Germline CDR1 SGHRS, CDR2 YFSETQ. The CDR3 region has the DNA TGCGCCAGCACCTGGGGCGGGGGACCCTACAATGAGCAGTTCTTC. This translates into CASTWGGGPYNEQFF.

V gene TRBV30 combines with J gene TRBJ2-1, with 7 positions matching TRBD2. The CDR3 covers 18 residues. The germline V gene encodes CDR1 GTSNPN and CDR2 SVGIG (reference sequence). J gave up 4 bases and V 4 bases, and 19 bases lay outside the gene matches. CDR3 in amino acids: CAWKSPFLWRGSYNEQFF. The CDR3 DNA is TGTGCCTGGAAATCCCCCTTTTTGTGGCGGGGGAGTTACAATGAGCAGTTCTTC.

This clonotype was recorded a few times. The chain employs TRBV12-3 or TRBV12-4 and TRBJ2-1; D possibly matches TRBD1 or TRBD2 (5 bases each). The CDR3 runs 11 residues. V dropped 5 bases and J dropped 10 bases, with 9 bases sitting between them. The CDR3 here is CASSRDLEQFF. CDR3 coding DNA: TGTGCCAGCAGTCGGGACCTCGAGCAGTTCTTC.

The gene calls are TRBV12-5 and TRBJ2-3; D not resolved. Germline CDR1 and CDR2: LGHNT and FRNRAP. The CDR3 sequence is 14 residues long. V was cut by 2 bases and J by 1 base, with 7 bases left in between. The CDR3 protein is CASGLTAGTDTQYF. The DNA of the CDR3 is TGTGCTAGTGGTTTGACGGCTGGCACAGATACGCAGTATTTT.

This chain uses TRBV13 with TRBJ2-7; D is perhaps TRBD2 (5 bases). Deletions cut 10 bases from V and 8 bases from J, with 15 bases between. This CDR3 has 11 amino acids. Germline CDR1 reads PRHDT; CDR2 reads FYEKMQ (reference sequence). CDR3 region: CAICSGYKQYF. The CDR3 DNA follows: TGTGCCATCTGTTCGGGGTATAAGCAGTACTTC. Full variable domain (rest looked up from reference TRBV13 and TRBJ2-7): AAGVIQSPRHLIKEKRETATLKCYPIPRHDTVYWYQQGPGQDPQFLISFYEKMQSDKGSIPDRFSAQQFSDYHSELNMSSLELGDSALYFCAICSGYKQYFGPGTRLTVT.

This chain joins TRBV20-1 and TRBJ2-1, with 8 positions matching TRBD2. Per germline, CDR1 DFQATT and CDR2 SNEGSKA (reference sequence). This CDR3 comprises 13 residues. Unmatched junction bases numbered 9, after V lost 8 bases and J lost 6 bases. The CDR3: CSYGGVLPNEQFF. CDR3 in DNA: TGCAGTTACGGGGGGGTTCTACCCAATGAGCAGTTCTTC.

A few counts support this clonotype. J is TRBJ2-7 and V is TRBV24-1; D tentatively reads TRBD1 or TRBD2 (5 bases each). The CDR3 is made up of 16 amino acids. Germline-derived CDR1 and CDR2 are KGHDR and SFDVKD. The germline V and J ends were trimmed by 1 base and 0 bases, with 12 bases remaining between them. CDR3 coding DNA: TGTGCCACCAGTGATTTACGGGGCGCCAGCTCCTACGAGCAGTACTTC. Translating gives CATSDLRGASSYEQYF.

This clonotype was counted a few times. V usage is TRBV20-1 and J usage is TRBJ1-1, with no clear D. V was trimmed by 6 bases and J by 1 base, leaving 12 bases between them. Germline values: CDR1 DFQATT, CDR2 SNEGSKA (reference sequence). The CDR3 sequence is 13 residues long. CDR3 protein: CSAVHNRNTEAFF. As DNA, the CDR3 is TGCAGTGCCGTCCATAACAGGAACACTGAAGCTTTCTTT.

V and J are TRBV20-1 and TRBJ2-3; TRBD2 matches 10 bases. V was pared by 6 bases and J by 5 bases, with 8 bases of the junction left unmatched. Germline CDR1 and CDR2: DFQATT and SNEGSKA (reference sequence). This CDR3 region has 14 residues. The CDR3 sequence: CSAKLAGPVDTQYF. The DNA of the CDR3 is TGCAGTGCCAAACTAGCGGGACCCGTAGATACGCAGTATTTT.

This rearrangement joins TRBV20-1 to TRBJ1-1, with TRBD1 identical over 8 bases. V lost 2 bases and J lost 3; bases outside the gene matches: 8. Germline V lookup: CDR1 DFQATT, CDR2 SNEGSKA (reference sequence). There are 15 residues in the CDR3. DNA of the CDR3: TGCAGTGCTAGATGGACAGGGAAAACGGACACTGAAGCTTTCTTT. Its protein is CSARWTGKTDTEAFF.

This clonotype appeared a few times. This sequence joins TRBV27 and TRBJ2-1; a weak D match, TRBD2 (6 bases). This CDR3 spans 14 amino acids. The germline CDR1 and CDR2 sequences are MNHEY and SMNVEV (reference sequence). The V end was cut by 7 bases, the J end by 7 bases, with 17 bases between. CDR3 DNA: TGTGCCAGCACCCTGCGGAGCGGGCATAATGAGCAGTTCTTC. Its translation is CASTLRSGHNEQFF.

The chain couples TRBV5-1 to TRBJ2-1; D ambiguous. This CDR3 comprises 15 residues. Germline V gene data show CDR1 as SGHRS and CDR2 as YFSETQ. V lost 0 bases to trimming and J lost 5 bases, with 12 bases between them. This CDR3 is CASSLVWATDNEQFF. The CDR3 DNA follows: TGCGCCAGCAGCTTGGTGTGGGCAACTGACAATGAGCAGTTCTTC.

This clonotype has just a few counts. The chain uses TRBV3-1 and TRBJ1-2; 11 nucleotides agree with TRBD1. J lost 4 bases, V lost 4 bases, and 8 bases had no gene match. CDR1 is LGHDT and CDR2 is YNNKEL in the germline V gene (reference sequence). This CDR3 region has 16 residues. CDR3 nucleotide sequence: TGTGCCAGCAGCCCCCTCCGGACAGGGGGCCTCTATGGCTACACCTTC. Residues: CASSPLRTGGLYGYTF.

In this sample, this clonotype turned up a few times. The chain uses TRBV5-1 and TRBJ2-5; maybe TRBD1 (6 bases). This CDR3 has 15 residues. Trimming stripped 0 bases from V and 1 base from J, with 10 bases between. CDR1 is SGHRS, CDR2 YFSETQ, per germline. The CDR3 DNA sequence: TGCGCCAGCAGCTTGGGGGGGCTGTTCCAAGAGACCCAGTACTTC. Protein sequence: CASSLGGLFQETQYF.

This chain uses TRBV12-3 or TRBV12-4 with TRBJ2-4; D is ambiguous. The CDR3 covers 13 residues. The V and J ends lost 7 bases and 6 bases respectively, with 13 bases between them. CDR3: CASTLRHLNIQYF. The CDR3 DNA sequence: TGTGCCAGCACCCTAAGACACCTAAACATTCAGTACTTC.

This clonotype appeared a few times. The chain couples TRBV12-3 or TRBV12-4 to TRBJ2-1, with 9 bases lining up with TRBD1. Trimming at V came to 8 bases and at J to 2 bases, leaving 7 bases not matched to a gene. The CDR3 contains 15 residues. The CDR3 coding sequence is TGTGCCAGCGGCAAGGACAGGGGTCCCTACAATGAGCAGTTCTTC. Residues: CASGKDRGPYNEQFF.

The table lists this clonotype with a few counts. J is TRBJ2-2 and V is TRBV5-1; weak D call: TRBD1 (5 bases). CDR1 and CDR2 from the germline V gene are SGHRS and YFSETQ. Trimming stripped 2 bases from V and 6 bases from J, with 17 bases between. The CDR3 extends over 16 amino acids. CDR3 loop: CASSLVRQGRAGELFF. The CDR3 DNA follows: TGCGCCAGCAGCTTAGTCCGGCAGGGAAGGGCCGGGGAGCTGTTTTTT. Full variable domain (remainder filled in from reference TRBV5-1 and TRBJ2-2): KAGVTQTPRYLIKTRGQQVTLSCSPISGHRSVSWYQQTPGQGLQFLFEYFSETQRNKGNFPGRFSGRQFSNSRSEMNVSTLELGDSALYLCASSLVRQGRAGELFFGEGSRLTVL.

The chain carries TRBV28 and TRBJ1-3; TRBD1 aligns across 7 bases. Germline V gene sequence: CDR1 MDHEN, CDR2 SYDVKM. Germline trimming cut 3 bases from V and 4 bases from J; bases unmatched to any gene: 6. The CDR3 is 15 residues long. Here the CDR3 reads CASSFEGAAGNTIYF. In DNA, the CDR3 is TGTGCCAGCAGTTTCGAGGGGGCGGCCGGAAACACCATATATTTT.

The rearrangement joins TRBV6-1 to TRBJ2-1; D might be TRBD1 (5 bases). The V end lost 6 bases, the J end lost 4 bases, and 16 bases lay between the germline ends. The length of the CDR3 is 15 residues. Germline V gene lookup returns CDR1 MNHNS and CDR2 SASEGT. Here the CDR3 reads CASRWGPQVYNEQFF. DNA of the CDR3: TGTGCCAGCAGATGGGGCCCTCAGGTATACAATGAGCAGTTCTTC.

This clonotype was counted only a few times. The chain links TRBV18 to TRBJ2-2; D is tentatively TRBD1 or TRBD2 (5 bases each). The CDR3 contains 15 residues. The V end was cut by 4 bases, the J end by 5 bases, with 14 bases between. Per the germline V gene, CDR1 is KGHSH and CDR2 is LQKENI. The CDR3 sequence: CASSQRDGITGELFF. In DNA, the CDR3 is TGTGCCAGCTCACAACGGGACGGTATAACCGGGGAGCTGTTTTTT.

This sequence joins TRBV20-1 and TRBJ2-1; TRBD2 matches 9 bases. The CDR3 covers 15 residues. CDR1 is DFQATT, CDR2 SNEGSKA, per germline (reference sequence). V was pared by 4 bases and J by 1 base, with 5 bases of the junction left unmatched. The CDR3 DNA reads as TGCAGTGCTACCCTAGCGGGGACTTCCTACAATGAGCAGTTCTTC. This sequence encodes CSATLAGTSYNEQFF.

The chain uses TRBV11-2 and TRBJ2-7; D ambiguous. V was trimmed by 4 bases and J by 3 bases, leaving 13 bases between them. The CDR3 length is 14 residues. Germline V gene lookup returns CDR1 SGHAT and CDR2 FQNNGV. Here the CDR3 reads CASSSTAKVYEQYF. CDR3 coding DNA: TGTGCCAGCAGCTCGACTGCAAAGGTCTACGAGCAGTACTTC.

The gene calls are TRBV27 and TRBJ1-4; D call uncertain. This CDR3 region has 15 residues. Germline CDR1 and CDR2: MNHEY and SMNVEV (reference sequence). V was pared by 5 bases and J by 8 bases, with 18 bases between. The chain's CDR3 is CASSASIGVSEKLFF. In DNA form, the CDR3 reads TGTGCCAGCAGTGCCTCAATCGGGGTTTCCGAAAAACTGTTTTTT.

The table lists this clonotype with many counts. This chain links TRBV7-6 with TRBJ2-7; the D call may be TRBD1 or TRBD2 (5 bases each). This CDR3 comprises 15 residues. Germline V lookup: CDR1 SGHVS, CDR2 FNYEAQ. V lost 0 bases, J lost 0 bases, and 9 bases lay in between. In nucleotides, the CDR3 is TGTGCCAGCAGCTTAGCACCAGGGAGCTCCTACGAGCAGTACTTC. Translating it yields CASSLAPGSSYEQYF.